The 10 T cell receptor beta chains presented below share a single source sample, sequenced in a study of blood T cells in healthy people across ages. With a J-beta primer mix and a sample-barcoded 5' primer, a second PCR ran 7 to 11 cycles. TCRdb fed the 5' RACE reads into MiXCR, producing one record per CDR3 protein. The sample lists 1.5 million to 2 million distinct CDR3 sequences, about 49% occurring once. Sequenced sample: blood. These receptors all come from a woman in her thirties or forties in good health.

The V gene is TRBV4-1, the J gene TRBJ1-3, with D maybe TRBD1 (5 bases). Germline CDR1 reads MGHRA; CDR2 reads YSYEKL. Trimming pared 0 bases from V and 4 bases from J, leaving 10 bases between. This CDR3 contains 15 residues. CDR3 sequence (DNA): TGCGCCAGCAGCCAAGAGCCGGGGACGGGAAACACCATATATTTT. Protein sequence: CASSQEPGTGNTIYF.

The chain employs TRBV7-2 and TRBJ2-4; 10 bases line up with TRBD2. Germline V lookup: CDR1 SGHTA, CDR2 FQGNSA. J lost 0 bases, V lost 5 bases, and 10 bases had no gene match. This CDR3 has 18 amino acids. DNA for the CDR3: TGTGCCAGCAGCGTACTAGCGGGGAATGGGGTAGCCAAAAACATTCAGTACTTC. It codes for CASSVLAGNGVAKNIQYF.

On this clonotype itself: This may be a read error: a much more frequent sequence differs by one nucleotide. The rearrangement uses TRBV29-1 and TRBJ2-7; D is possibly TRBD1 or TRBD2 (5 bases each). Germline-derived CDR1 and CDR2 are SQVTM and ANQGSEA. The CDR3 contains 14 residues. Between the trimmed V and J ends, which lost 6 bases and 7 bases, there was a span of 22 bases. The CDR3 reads CSVPSGTQDNEQYF. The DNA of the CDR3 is TGCAGCGTACCATCCGGGACCCAGGACAATGAGCAGTACTTC.

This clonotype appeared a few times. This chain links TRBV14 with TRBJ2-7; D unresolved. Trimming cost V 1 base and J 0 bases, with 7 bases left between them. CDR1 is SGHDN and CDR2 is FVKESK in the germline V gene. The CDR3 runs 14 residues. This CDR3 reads CASSQVHNSYEQYF. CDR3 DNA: TGTGCCAGCAGCCAAGTCCACAACTCCTACGAGCAGTACTTC.

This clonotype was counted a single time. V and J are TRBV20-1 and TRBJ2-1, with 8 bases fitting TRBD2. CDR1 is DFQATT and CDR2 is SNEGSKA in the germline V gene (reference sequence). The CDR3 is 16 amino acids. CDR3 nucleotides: TGCAGCGGATTCCCCCCCACGGCGGGGGGCCTGGGTGAGCAGTTCTTC. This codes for CSGFPPTAGGLGEQFF.

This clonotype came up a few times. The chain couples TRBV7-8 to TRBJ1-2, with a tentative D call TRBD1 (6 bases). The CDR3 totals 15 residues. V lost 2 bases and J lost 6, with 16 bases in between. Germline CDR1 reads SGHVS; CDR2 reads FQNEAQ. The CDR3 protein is CASSLTGGEENGYTF. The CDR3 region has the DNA TGTGCCAGCAGCTTAACCGGGGGCGAGGAGAATGGCTACACCTTC.

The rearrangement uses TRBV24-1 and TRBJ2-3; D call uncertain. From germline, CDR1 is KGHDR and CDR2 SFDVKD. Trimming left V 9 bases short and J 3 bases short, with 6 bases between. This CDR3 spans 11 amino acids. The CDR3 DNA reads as TGTGCCACCGGTCAAACAGATACGCAGTATTTT. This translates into CATGQTDTQYF.

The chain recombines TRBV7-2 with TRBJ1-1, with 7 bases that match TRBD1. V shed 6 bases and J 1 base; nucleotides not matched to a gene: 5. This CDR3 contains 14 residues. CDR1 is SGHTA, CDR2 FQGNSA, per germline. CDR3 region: CASRQGQWNTEAFF. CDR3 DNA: TGTGCCAGCAGGCAGGGACAGTGGAACACTGAAGCTTTCTTT.

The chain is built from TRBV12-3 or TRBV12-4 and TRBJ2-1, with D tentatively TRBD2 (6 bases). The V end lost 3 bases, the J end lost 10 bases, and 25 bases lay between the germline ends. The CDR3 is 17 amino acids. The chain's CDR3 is CASSFFGHPGTHHEQFF. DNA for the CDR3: TGTGCCAGCAGTTTTTTTGGCCATCCCGGGACTCACCACGAGCAGTTCTTC.

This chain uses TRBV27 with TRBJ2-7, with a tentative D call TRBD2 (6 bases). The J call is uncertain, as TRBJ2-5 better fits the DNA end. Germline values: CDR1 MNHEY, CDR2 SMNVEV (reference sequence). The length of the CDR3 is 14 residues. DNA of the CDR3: TGTGCCAGCAGTGTTCGGGGGAGCTGGGAGACCCAGTACTTC. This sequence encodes CASSVRGSWETQYF.